The clone carrying this T cell receptor (beta chain) occurred a few times. Its specificity is not known. Each TCR beta cDNA library carried unique molecular identifiers. The T cell input of roughly 0.9 to 10 million gave 400,000 to 500,000 cDNA molecules. TCRdb recomputed calls from the PCR reads with MiXCR, one row per CDR3 protein. The sample holds 350,000 to 500,000 distinct CDR3 sequences, approximately 37% seen once. CDR3 length: 16 amino acids. Trimming pared 3 bases from V and 0 bases from J, leaving 13 bases between. The entry originates in a study of post-analysis software for immune sequencing data. Turning to the study itself: Disease courses included relapsing-remitting, secondary progressive and progressive-relapsing multiple sclerosis.

Whole-study findings and limits: Controls had significantly higher normalized Chao1 diversity than multiple sclerosis patients. In patients, TRBV5-6, TRBV5-1 and TRBV20-1 belonged to five or six TRBV segments found more frequently than in controls.

Sequencing input: blood. J is TRBJ2-3 and V is TRBV12-3 or TRBV12-4; D not certain. The origin of this receptor is a girl aged 2-10 years with multiple sclerosis. CDR3: CASSFLLGTSTDTQYF. The CDR3 nucleotides read TGTGCCAGCAGTTTTCTTCTGGGAACTAGCACAGATACGCAGTATTTT.